Listed below are T cell receptor beta chains from one sample, sequenced in a study of T cell responses to AZD1222 COVID-19 vaccine. The data were produced by immunoSEQ multiplex PCR, yet TCRdb's version contains in-frame clones alone and is incomplete. Of 100,000 or so clones in the sample, around 80% were seen once. Sequenced here: peripheral blood, sampled on day 0 of AZD1222 vaccination. The receptors shown here come from an adult in good health. Each CDR3 is given with its conserved first and last residue. Each record gives: D gene, V gene, clone size, J gene, CDR3 protein, CDR3 DNA. The D gene is left open where the match is weak. Clone size, where shown, is once, few, many, or a class for clones that have expanded.

TRBD1,TRBV27,-,TRBJ1-4,CASSPRQGARSLFF,TGTGCCAGCAGTCCCCGACAGGGGGCGAGAAGTCTGTTTTTT
TRBD1,TRBV7-2,-,TRBJ2-4,CASSLAPRRGLNIQYF,TGTGCCAGCAGCTTAGCACCCCGCAGGGGGTTAAACATTCAGTACTTC
TRBD1,TRBV7-9,-,TRBJ2-5,CASSLATGSAETQYF,TGTGCCAGCAGCTTAGCGACAGGGAGTGCGGAGACCCAGTACTTC
TRBD1,TRBV4-1,few,TRBJ2-7,CASSQGAGGTYEQYF,TGCGCCAGCAGCCAGGGTGCAGGGGGCACCTACGAGCAGTACTTC
-,TRBV3-1/TRBV3-2,-,TRBJ1-2,CASSQDKGGVYGYTF,TGTGCCAGCAGCCAAGATAAAGGGGGGGTCTATGGCTACACCTTC
-,TRBV19,-,TRBJ1-2,CASSPGGRVGGYTF,TGTGCCAGTAGTCCAGGAGGCAGGGTCGGCGGCTACACCTTC
-,TRBV12-5,-,TRBJ1-2,CASEGGPYGYTF,TGTGCTAGTGAGGGAGGGCCGTATGGCTACACCTTC
-,TRBV12-3/TRBV12-4,-,TRBJ2-1,CASGEGNEQFF,TGTGCCAGCGGTGAAGGGAATGAGCAGTTCTTC
-,TRBV15,-,TRBJ1-1,CATSRGANTEAFF,TGTGCCACCAGCAGAGGGGCGAACACTGAAGCTTTCTTT
-,TRBV30,-,TRBJ2-1,CAWRHPRGYEFF,TGTGCCTGGAGGCATCCCCGGGGATACGAGTTCTTC
-,TRBV3-1/TRBV3-2,-,TRBJ1-1,CASSPDRPMNTEAFF,TGTGCCAGCAGCCCCGACAGACCTATGAACACTGAAGCTTTCTTT
-,TRBV27,-,TRBJ1-5,CASSPSSGARPQHF,TGTGCCAGCAGTCCTTCTTCAGGTGCTCGGCCCCAGCATTTT
-,TRBV20-1,-,TRBJ2-7,CSAIDLGPREQYF,TGCAGTGCTATTGACCTGGGACCGCGGGAGCAGTACTTC
-,TRBV27,-,TRBJ2-5,CASSPQLTGTPQETQYF,TGTGCCAGCAGTCCTCAACTGACCGGGACTCCCCAAGAGACCCAGTACTTC
TRBD1,TRBV24-1,-,TRBJ2-1,CATSDPDRNEQFF,TGTGCCACCAGTGATCCGGACAGGAATGAGCAGTTCTTC
-,TRBV11-2,-,TRBJ2-5,CASSFRAFGGTQETQYF,TGTGCCAGCAGCTTTCGAGCTTTCGGAGGGACCCAAGAGACCCAGTACTTC
-,TRBV7-2,-,TRBJ2-5,CASSLFRGIGETQYF,TGTGCCAGCAGCCTTTTCCGGGGGATAGGGGAGACCCAGTACTTC